The T cell receptor beta chain under discussion was sequenced for a study of T cells after yellow fever vaccination (dated by TCRdb to the late 2010s). Broadly, across the study: Libraries from fractions with low cell numbers were prepared with the SMART-Seq v4 Ultra Low Input RNA kit. To follow T-cell clones before and after both primary and booster YFV17D yellow fever vaccination, bulk TCR alpha and beta repertoires underwent longitudinal sequencing. The cohort comprised two healthy male donors, one aged 18 to 30 and one aged 30 to 39 years. Blood was drawn at multiple timepoints before and after primary and secondary immunization, with bulk PBMC replicates and cell subsets isolated. Results and caveats for the whole study, not just this receptor: Most clones expanded after primary vaccination were re-detected after the booster (almost 98% of CD4 and approximately 89% of CD8), suggesting broad memory maintenance. A small fraction of clonotypes appeared in both the CD4 and CD8 compartments, likely as a result of convergent recombination. Compared with the primary T-cell response, the secondary T-cell response was weaker but faster, peaking on day 5 rather than day 15. Because the study included only a couple of donors, the extent to which the findings can be generalized is limited. FACS-sorted repertoires could contain abundant contaminating clonotypes from the bulk population, so computational filtering was required.

Via the germline V gene, CDR1 is SNHLY and CDR2 FYNNEI. V is shortened by 4 bases, J by 8 bases, and the region joining them spans 15 bases. The CDR3, from cysteine to phenylalanine, totals 14 residues. The entry retains the CDR3 DNA only, 42 bases that are in frame from base 1. The data were produced on an Illumina NovaSeq 6000. TCR cDNA was made using 5'RACE template switching, a step that added a universal primer site and unique molecular identifiers. Priming for cDNA synthesis came from both the TCR alpha and TCR beta constant segments. Two PCR steps were used to amplify libraries, with sample barcodes and sequencing adapters being added in the second step. Libraries were sequenced on Illumina HiSeq 2500 (2x100 bp) or NovaSeq (2x150 bp). In the paper's pipeline: MIGEC was used to demultiplex reads and collapse the reads into UMI consensus sequences, and MiXCR was used for V(D)J alignment. Vaccine-responding clonotypes were identified with edgeR using replicate PBMC samples, with FDR below 0.01 and a log2 fold change above 5 up to day 15 being required. Each bulk clonotype received a CD4 or CD8 identity based on whether the sequenced CD4 or CD8 repertoire contained that clonotype at higher abundance. In TCRdb, the public reads were trimmed at Q25 with fastp and aligned with MiXCR, with productive beta chains retained. Each record represents a unique CDR3 protein, reported with the most common genes and DNA among its rows. The V and J calls here are based on TCRdb, not the publication. Within this sample are 250,000 to 300,000 distinct CDR3 sequences, with around 4.9% of them counted one time only. The ten top clones hold around 3.5% of the sample.

This specimen's treatment or condition label, per the study, means: live attenuated yellow fever vaccine strain. PBMCs were isolated from peripheral blood using a standard Ficoll-Paque protocol. Dynabeads CD4 and CD8 positive selection kits were used to isolate the CD4 and CD8 T-cell fractions. TriZol was used to extract RNA from bulk PBMCs, from CD4 and CD8 fractions, and from dextramer-positive and dextramer-negative fractions. Comment on this clonotype: Its antigen remains undetermined. Per-base quality was not reported, and no clone a single base away is much larger than it.

This clonotype was obtained from a man between 18 and 35 years old who received the YFV17D yellow fever vaccine. This sequence uses TRBV2 and TRBJ2-1, with TRBD2 as a weak D call on 6 bases. Material: CD4+ T cells sorted from PBMCs, obtained on the day of the yellow fever booster vaccination. The CDR3 region has the sequence CASSGRVRLDEQFF. The bases are TGTGCCAGCAGTGGGAGGGTAAGGCTGGATGAGCAGTTCTTC.